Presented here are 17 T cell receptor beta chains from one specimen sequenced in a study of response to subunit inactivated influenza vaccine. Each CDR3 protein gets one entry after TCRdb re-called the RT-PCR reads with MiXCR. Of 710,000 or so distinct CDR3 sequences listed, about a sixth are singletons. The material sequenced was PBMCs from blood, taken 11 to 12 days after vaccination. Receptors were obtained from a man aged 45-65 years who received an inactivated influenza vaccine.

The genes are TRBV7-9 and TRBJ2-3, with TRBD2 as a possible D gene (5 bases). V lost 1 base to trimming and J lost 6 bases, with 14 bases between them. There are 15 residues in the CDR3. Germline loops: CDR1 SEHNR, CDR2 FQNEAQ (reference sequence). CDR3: CASSLVSGRGDTQYF. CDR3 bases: TGTGCCAGCAGCTTAGTCTCCGGCCGCGGGGATACGCAGTATTTT.

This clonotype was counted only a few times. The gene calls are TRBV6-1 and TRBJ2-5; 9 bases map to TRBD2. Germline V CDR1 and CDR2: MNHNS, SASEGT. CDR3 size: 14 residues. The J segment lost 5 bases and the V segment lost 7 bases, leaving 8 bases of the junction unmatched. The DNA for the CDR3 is TGTGCCAGCAAGCGCGGGGGGGCCCCTGAGACCCAGTACTTC. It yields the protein CASKRGGAPETQYF.

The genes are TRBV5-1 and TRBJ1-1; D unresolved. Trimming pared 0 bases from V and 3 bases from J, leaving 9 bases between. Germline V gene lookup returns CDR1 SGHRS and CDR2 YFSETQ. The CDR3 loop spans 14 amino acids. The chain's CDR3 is CASSLGGSHTEAFF. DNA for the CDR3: TGCGCCAGCAGCTTGGGCGGCAGCCACACTGAAGCTTTCTTT.

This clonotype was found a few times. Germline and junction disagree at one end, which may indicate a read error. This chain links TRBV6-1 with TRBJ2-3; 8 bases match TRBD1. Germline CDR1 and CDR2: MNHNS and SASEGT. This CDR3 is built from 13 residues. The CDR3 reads CACRGLIADTQYF. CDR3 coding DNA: TGTGCCTGCAGGGGGCTTATCGCAGATACGCAGTATTTT.

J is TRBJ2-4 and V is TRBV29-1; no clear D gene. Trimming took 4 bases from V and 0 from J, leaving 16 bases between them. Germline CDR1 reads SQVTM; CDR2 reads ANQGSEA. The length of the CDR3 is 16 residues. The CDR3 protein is CSVVPGTISAKNIQYF. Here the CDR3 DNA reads TGCAGCGTTGTTCCAGGCACAATCTCAGCCAAAAACATTCAGTACTTC.

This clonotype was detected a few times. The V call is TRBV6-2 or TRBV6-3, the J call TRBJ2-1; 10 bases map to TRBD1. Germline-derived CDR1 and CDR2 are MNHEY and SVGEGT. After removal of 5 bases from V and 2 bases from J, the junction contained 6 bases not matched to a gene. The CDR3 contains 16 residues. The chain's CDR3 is CASSGSGTGAYNEQFF. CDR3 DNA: TGTGCCAGCAGTGGCTCTGGGACAGGGGCCTACAATGAGCAGTTCTTC.

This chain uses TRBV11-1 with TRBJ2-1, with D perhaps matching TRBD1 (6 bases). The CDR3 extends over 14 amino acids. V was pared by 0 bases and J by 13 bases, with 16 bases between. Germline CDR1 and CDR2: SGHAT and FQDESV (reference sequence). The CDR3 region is CASSLADGTTPQFF. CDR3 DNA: TGTGCCAGCAGCTTAGCGGACGGGACAACCCCCCAGTTCTTC.

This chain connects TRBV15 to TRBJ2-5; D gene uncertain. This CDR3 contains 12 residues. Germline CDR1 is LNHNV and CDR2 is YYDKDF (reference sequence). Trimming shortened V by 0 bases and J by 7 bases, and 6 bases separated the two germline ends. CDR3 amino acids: CATSRDSTTQYF. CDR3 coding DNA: TGTGCCACCAGCAGAGATTCGACGACCCAGTACTTC.

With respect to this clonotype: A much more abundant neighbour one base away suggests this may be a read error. The CDR3 DNA reads as TGTGTCAGCAGTTACTTGTCAGACCAGAACACTGAAGCTTTCTTT. Translation: CVSSYLSDQNTEAFF. The J gene is TRBJ1-1, the V gene TRBV6-2 or TRBV6-3; no definite D call. From germline, CDR1 is MNHEY and CDR2 SVGEGT. The CDR3 has 15 residues.

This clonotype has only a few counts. The CDR3 bases are TGTGCCAGCAGTCCCAGGGGGCCCGACACAGATACGCAGTATTTT. Its translation is CASSPRGPDTDTQYF. The chain combines TRBV7-9 with TRBJ2-3, with 8 bases identical to TRBD1. Germline V CDR1 and CDR2: SEHNR, FQNEAQ (reference sequence). The CDR3 covers 15 residues. Losses at the gene ends were 6 bases for V and 2 bases for J; bases not matched to a gene: 7.

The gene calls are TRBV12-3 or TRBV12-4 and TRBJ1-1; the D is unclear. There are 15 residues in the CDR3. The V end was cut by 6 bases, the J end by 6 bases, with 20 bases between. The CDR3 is CASRINVGYEAEAFF. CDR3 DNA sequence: TGTGCCAGCAGGATAAACGTTGGGTACGAGGCTGAAGCTTTCTTT.

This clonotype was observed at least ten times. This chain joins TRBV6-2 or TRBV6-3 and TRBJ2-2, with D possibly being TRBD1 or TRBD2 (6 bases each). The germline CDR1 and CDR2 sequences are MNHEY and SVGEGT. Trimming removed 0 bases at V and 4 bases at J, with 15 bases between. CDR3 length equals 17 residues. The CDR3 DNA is TGTGCCAGCAGTTACTCCAAAGGGGGACTTTCCACCGGGGAGCTGTTTTTT. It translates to CASSYSKGGLSTGELFF.

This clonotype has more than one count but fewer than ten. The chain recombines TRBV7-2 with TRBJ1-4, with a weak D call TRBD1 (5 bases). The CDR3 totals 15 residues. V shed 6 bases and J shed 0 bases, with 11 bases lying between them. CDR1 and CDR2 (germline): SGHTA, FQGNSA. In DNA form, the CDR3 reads TGTGCCAGCAGTCAAAGACAGTCAACTAATGAAAAACTGTTTTTT. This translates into CASSQRQSTNEKLFF. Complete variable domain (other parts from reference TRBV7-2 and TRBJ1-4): GAGVSQSPSNKVTEKGKDVELRCDPISGHTALYWYRQSLGQGLEFLIYFQGNSAPDKSGLPSDRFSAERTGGSVSTLTIQRTQQEDSAVYLCASSQRQSTNEKLFFGSGTQLSVL.

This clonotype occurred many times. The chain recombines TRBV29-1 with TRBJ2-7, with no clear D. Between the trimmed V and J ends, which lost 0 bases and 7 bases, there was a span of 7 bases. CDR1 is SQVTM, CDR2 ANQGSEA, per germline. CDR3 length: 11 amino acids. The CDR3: CSVEEGWEQYF. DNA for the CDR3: TGCAGCGTTGAAGAGGGGTGGGAGCAGTACTTC.

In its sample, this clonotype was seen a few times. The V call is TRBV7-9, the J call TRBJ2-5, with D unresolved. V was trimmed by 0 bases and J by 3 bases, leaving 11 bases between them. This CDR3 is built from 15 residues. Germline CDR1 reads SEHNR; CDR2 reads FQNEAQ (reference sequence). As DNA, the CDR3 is TGTGCCAGCAGCTTAGCGCAGGATGTTAAAGAGACCCAGTACTTC. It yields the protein CASSLAQDVKETQYF.

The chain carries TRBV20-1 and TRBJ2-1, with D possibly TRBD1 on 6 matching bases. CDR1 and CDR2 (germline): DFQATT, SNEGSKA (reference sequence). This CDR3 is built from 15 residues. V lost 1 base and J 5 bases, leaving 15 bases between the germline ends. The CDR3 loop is CSARGTGQSNNEQFF. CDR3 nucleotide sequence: TGCAGTGCTAGAGGAACGGGACAAAGCAACAATGAGCAGTTCTTC.

The CDR3: CASSKGNRGYFEQYF. Here the CDR3 DNA reads TGTGCCAGCAGCAAAGGCAACAGGGGGTATTTCGAGCAGTACTTC. The gene calls are TRBV21-1 and TRBJ2-7; whether TRBD1, the table's D call, matches the DNA was not checked. TRBV21-1 is a pseudogene. The CDR3 is 15 amino acids.